These 31 T cell receptor beta chains were all obtained from the same sample, sequenced in a study of T cell responses to AZD1222 COVID-19 vaccine. The method was immunoSEQ multiplex PCR; TCRdb's version includes in-frame clones alone and lacks a portion of them. The repertoire holds 100,000 to 150,000 clones, with roughly 85% as singletons. Sequencing used peripheral blood, obtained 28 days after the second dose of the MenACWY control vaccine. The receptors originated from an adult who received the MenACWY meningococcal vaccine as a control.

This rearrangement joins TRBV19 to TRBJ1-1; D is unclear. Per the germline V gene, CDR1 is LNHDA and CDR2 is SQIVND (reference sequence). Between the trimmed V and J ends, which lost 6 bases and 2 bases, there was a span of 4 bases. This CDR3 is 11 amino acids long. The CDR3: CASSFNTEAFF. For the CDR3, the DNA is TGTGCCAGTAGCTTTAACACTGAAGCTTTCTTT.

The genes are TRBV30 and TRBJ2-1; perhaps TRBD2 as D (6 bases). The CDR3 extends over 15 amino acids. Trimming stripped 4 bases from V and 0 bases from J, with 13 bases between. From germline, CDR1 is GTSNPN and CDR2 SVGIG (reference sequence). CDR3 DNA sequence: TGTGCCTGGACCCCATGGGGGGTCTCCTACAATGAGCAGTTCTTC. Translation: CAWTPWGVSYNEQFF.

This chain links TRBV28 with TRBJ1-2; tentative D call: TRBD1 (6 bases). The germline V and J ends were trimmed by 2 bases and 2 bases, with 18 bases remaining between them. CDR1 and CDR2 (germline): MDHEN, SYDVKM. The CDR3 consists of 17 residues. The CDR3 sequence: CASSLITGLGTNYGYTF. The CDR3, as DNA: TGTGCCAGCAGTTTAATCACAGGGCTTGGAACGAACTATGGCTACACCTTC.

This clone occurred a few times. The chain has TRBV21-1 and TRBJ1-5. TRBV21-1 is a documented pseudogene. This CDR3 is 17 amino acids long. This CDR3 reads CASSKVWGIYSNQPQHF. CDR3 nucleotides: TGTGCCAGCAGCAAAGTTTGGGGGATCTATAGCAATCAGCCCCAGCATTTT.

This rearrangement joins TRBV9 to TRBJ1-3; 10 bases match TRBD1. The CDR3 is made up of 17 amino acids. Germline loops: CDR1 SGDLS, CDR2 YYNGEE. Trimming took 1 base from V and 0 from J; bases not matched to a gene: 4. CDR3 nucleotides: TGTGCCAGCAGCGTATTTGGGACAGGGGCCTCTGGAAACACCATATATTTT. It yields the protein CASSVFGTGASGNTIYF.

V gene TRBV20-1 combines with J gene TRBJ1-5, with D possibly TRBD1 on 5 matching bases. CDR3 length: 11 residues. Germline V CDR1 and CDR2: DFQATT, SNEGSKA (reference sequence). V lost 1 base to trimming and J lost 11 bases, with 9 bases between them. The CDR3 reads CSARAGSTQHF. Written as DNA, the CDR3 is TGCAGTGCTAGAGCAGGGAGCACCCAGCATTTT.

This chain connects TRBV3-1 (or the pseudogene TRBV3-2) to TRBJ2-3, with TRBD2 identical over 12 bases. The CDR3 sequence is 13 residues long. With 1 base clipped from V and 15 bases from J, the junction kept 5 bases outside the gene matches. Germline CDR1 is LGHDT and CDR2 is YNNKEL (reference sequence). CDR3 nucleotide sequence: TGTGCCAGCAGCCAAGGGACTAGCGGGACCCCCTATTTT. Translating it yields CASSQGTSGTPYF.

The rearrangement uses TRBV14 and TRBJ1-2; D gene unclear. Germline CDR1 is SGHDN and CDR2 is FVKESK. The CDR3 length is 13 residues. V was trimmed by 4 bases and J by 4 bases, leaving 10 bases between them. The chain's CDR3 is CASSLTGSYGYTF. The CDR3 region has the DNA TGTGCCAGCAGCCTGACTGGGAGCTATGGCTACACCTTC. Variable domain in full (rest from reference TRBV14 and TRBJ1-2): EAGVTQFPSHSVIEKGQTVTLRCDPISGHDNLYWYRRVMGKEIKFLLHFVKESKQDESGMPNNRFLAERTGGTYSTLKVQPAELEDSGVYFCASSLTGSYGYTFGSGTRLTVV.

The rearrangement links TRBV30 to TRBJ2-1, with TRBD1 as a possible D gene (7 bases). The CDR3 spans 13 residues. Trimming cost V 1 base and J 6 bases, with 10 bases left between them. CDR1 GTSNPN and CDR2 SVGIG come from the germline V gene (reference sequence). For the CDR3, the DNA is TGTGCCTGGAGTGGCGGGACAGTCAATGAGCAGTTCTTC. It translates to CAWSGGTVNEQFF.

This clone appeared a few times. The chain joins TRBV30 to TRBJ1-2; D is uncertain. V gave up 4 bases and J gave up 5 bases, with 8 bases separating them. Germline V gives CDR1 GTSNPN, CDR2 SVGIG (reference sequence). This CDR3 has 11 residues. The CDR3 region has the DNA TGTGCCTGGACATATGGGTATGGCTACACCTTC. Translation: CAWTYGYGYTF.

The chain joins TRBV28 to TRBJ2-7, with a tentative D call TRBD1 (5 bases). The germline V gene encodes CDR1 MDHEN and CDR2 SYDVKM. The ends were cut back, 3 bases at V and 0 bases at J, with 15 bases in the middle. The length of the CDR3 is 16 residues. This chain's CDR3 is CASSFVREGDSYEQYV. CDR3 nucleotides: TGTGCCAGCAGTTTCGTCAGGGAAGGCGACTCCTACGAGCAGTACGTC.

CDR3 DNA: TGTGCCAGCAGCGTAGGGCCCAGCACTGAAGCTTTCTTT. Translating gives CASSVGPSTEAFF. The V call is TRBV9, the J call TRBJ1-1; D is unclear. CDR1 is SGDLS and CDR2 is YYNGEE in the germline V gene. The CDR3 spans 13 residues. V lost 0 bases and J lost 4, with 7 bases in between.

This clone showed up just once. The chain employs TRBV7-2 and TRBJ2-7; 14 nucleotides match TRBD2. V dropped 5 bases and J dropped 3; count of bases not matched to a gene: 6. The CDR3 runs 16 residues. Looked up from germline, CDR1 is SGHTA and CDR2 is FQGNSA. CDR3 DNA sequence: TGTGCCAGCAGCCTGACGACTAGCGGGGGGGACTACGAGCAGTACTTC. Protein product: CASSLTTSGGDYEQYF.

J is TRBJ1-4 and V is TRBV21-1. TRBV21-1 is classified as a pseudogene. The CDR3 is 15 amino acids. This CDR3 is CASASQRAENEKLFF. For the CDR3, the DNA is TGTGCCAGCGCCTCTCAGCGGGCAGAGAATGAAAAACTGTTTTTT.

The rearrangement uses TRBV28 and TRBJ2-7; no definite D call. The CDR3 has 14 amino acids. V was clipped by 6 bases and J by 2 bases, with 14 bases between them. Per the germline V gene, CDR1 is MDHEN and CDR2 is SYDVKM. In DNA form, the CDR3 reads TGTGCCAGCAGATCCAGGATTCTTGCCTACGAGCAGTACGTC. Translating gives CASRSRILAYEQYV.

The chain recombines TRBV5-1 with TRBJ2-1; 8 bases match TRBD2. CDR3 length equals 17 residues. The V segment lost 5 bases and the J segment 9 bases; nucleotides outside the gene matches: 19. Germline V gives CDR1 SGHRS, CDR2 YFSETQ. CDR3 amino acids: CASRQTGTSGGGIEQFF. CDR3 in DNA: TGCGCCAGCAGGCAGACCGGGACTAGTGGGGGCGGGATTGAGCAGTTCTTC.

The CDR3 bases are TGTGCCAGCAGTTACGTCCCAGGTCGTAATTCACCCCTCCACTTT. Translating gives CASSYVPGRNSPLHF. V usage is TRBV6-5 and J usage is TRBJ1-6; D call uncertain. The V end was cut by 2 bases, the J end by 6 bases, with 11 bases between. From germline, CDR1 is MNHEY and CDR2 SVGAGI. CDR3 length: 15 amino acids.

The chain carries TRBV5-1 and TRBJ2-2; possibly TRBD1 for D (6 bases). This CDR3 has 15 amino acids. Trimming shortened V by 3 bases and J by 4 bases, and 13 bases separated the two germline ends. CDR1 is SGHRS and CDR2 is YFSETQ in the germline V gene. This chain's CDR3 is CASSSQQGPTGELFF. The CDR3 coding sequence is TGCGCCAGCAGCTCACAGCAGGGGCCCACCGGGGAGCTGTTTTTT.

The gene calls are TRBV5-6 and TRBJ1-6, with TRBD1 as a possible D gene (6 bases). Germline V gene sequence: CDR1 SGHDT, CDR2 YYEEEE. This CDR3 has 15 residues. The CDR3 DNA follows: TGTGCAACCGGCAGGGGAGGCTCTAATAATTCACCCCTCCACTTT. Translation gives CATGRGGSNNSPLHF.

V usage is TRBV28 and J usage is TRBJ1-1; no clear D gene. This CDR3 is 11 amino acids long. CDR1 and CDR2 from the germline V gene are MDHEN and SYDVKM. The ends were cut back, 7 bases at V and 4 bases at J, with 7 bases in the middle. For the CDR3, the DNA is TGTGCCAGCAAACGTGGCACTGAAGCTTTCTTT. Translating it yields CASKRGTEAFF.

V usage is TRBV5-3 and J usage is TRBJ1-4; 7 positions agree with TRBD1. TRBV5-3 belongs to the ORF category, with a function that is uncertain. The junction had 14 bases not matched to a gene; V was cut back by 0 bases and J by 0 bases. This CDR3 has 20 residues. The CDR3 region is CARSLVVGTEKFATNEKLFF. The CDR3 DNA reads as TGTGCCAGAAGCTTGGTAGTTGGGACAGAGAAATTTGCAACTAATGAAAAACTGTTTTTT.

V is TRBV7-6 and J is TRBJ1-1; weak D call: TRBD1 (5 bases). Deletions cut 2 bases from V and 1 base from J, with 11 bases between. Germline CDR1 SGHVS, CDR2 FNYEAQ. The CDR3 is 15 residues long. Here the CDR3 DNA reads TGTGCCAGCAGCTTAACAGGATTGGCGAACACTGAAGCTTTCTTT. It yields the protein CASSLTGLANTEAFF.

This clone was seen more than once but under ten times. This rearrangement joins TRBV10-3 to TRBJ2-1, with D unresolved. V was shortened by 11 bases and J by 6 bases, with 14 bases between the two germline ends. The CDR3 is 12 residues long. CDR1 is ENHRY and CDR2 is SYGVKD in the germline V gene. The CDR3 bases are TGTGCCGCGACTGAAACCCTCAATGAGCAGTTCTTC. This encodes CAATETLNEQFF.

The chain links TRBV29-1 to TRBJ2-3; 9 bases align to TRBD1. Germline values: CDR1 SQVTM, CDR2 ANQGSEA. J lost 4 bases, V lost 5 bases, and 4 bases had no gene match. The CDR3 spans 13 residues. CDR3: CSVNRGLSDTQYF. The CDR3 coding sequence is TGCAGCGTTAACAGGGGGCTCTCAGATACGCAGTATTTT.

The chain is built from TRBV11-2 and TRBJ2-5, with TRBD1 matching over 9 bases. Per germline, CDR1 SGHAT and CDR2 FQNNGV. This CDR3 has 14 amino acids. J was trimmed by 5 bases and V by 5 bases; bases with no gene match: 6. The CDR3 loop is CASSQTGGQETQYF. The CDR3 DNA reads as TGTGCCAGCAGCCAGACAGGGGGTCAGGAGACCCAGTACTTC.

The gene calls are TRBV5-1 and TRBJ2-7; 7 nucleotides agree with TRBD1. Germline CDR1 is SGHRS and CDR2 is YFSETQ. With 2 bases clipped from V and 7 bases from J, the junction kept 6 bases outside the gene matches. This CDR3 has 13 residues. CDR3 in amino acids: CASSFPQGMEQYF. The CDR3 nucleotides are TGCGCCAGCAGCTTCCCACAGGGGATGGAGCAGTACTTC.

CDR3 coding DNA: TGTGCCAGCAGTGTCATGCCGGGACAGAGAAATGAAAAACTGTTTTTT. As protein: CASSVMPGQRNEKLFF. The chain combines TRBV6-1 with TRBJ1-4; 7 positions agree with TRBD1. Trimming took 4 bases from V and 5 from J; bases not matched to a gene: 10. The V gene's germline CDR1 is MNHNS and CDR2 SASEGT. CDR3 length equals 16 residues.

V gene TRBV11-3 combines with J gene TRBJ1-1, with 8 bases fitting TRBD1. The CDR3 loop spans 16 amino acids. The trim removed 0 bases at V and 1 base at J, leaving 4 bases unmatched. Germline loops: CDR1 SGHNT, CDR2 YENEEA. CDR3 residues: CASSLDLGQGNTEAFF. The CDR3, as DNA: TGTGCCAGCAGCTTAGATCTAGGACAGGGGAACACTGAAGCTTTCTTT.

The chain has TRBV27 and TRBJ1-5; a weak D match, TRBD1 (6 bases). Germline CDR1 and CDR2: MNHEY and SMNVEV (reference sequence). Trimming removed 3 bases at V and 7 bases at J, with 34 bases between. The CDR3 is 21 amino acids. Written as DNA, the CDR3 is TGTGCCAGCAGTTTTCTACCTCGACCGGGACACACTATCGGAAAGGGACAGCCCCAGCATTTT. Encoded protein: CASSFLPRPGHTIGKGQPQHF.

The chain uses TRBV9 and TRBJ1-1; D might be TRBD1 (5 bases). V was shortened by 0 bases and J by 7 bases, with 10 bases between the two germline ends. The CDR3 is made up of 13 amino acids. In germline, CDR1 is SGDLS, CDR2 YYNGEE. CDR3: CASSVDRGLEAFF. Here the CDR3 DNA reads TGTGCCAGCAGCGTAGATCGGGGCCTTGAAGCTTTCTTT.

This clone was recorded once. V usage is TRBV5-1 and J usage is TRBJ1-1, with D perhaps matching TRBD1 (5 bases). CDR1 is SGHRS, CDR2 YFSETQ, per germline. The CDR3 is 15 amino acids. The V end was cut by 4 bases, the J end by 4 bases, with 17 bases between. CDR3 bases: TGCGCCAGCAGCCCGGGAGACGGACATACCACTGAAGCTTTCTTT. It yields the protein CASSPGDGHTTEAFF.